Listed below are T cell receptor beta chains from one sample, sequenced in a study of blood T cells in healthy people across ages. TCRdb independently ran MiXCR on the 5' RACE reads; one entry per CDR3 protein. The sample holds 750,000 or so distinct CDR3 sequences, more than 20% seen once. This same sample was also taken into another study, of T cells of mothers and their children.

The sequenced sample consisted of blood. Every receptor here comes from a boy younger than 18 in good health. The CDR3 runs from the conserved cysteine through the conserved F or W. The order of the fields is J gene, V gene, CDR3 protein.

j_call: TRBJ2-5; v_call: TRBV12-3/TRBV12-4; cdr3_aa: CASSSSVGTQYF
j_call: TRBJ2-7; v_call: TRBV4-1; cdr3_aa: CASSQDKGTGDYEQYF
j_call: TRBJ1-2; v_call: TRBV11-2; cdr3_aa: CASSALKTGHYGYTF
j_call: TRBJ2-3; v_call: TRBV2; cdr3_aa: CATIGGAGGSTDTQYF
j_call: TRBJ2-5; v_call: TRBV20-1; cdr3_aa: CSAQKGTGGGETQYF
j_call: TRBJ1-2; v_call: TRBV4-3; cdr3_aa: CASSQDRSSIPYGYTF
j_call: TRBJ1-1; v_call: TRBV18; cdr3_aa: CASSPQGGPMNTEAFF
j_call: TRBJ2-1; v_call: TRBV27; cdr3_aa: CASSSNLVEQFF
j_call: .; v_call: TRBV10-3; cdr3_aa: CAIKGQGASYEQYF
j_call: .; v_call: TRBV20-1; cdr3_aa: CSAPAGGEYNEQFF
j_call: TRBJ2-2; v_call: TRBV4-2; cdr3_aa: CASSQESLAGELFF
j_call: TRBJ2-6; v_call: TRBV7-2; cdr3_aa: CASSVGGPFSGANVLTF
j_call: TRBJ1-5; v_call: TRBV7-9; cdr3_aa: CASSSDRDRNQPQHF
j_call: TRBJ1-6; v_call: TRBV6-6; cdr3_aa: CASSYRDRGHSPLHF
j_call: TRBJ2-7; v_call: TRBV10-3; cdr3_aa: CAISEAGSYEQYF
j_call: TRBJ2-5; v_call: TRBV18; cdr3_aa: CASSPRSTEPQETQYF
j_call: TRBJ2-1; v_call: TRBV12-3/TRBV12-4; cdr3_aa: CASSLRAGWDSSYNEQFF
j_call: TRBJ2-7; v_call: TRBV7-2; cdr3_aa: CASSLNPGGEQYF
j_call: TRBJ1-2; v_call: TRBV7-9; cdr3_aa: CASSLRDGIYGYTF
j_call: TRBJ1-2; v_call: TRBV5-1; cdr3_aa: CASSLGVSYTF
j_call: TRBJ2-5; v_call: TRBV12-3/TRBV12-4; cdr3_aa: CASSLVLAGWETQYF
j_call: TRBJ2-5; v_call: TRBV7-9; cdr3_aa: CASSSRDRGELQYF
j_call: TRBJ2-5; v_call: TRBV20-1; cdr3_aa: CSADRSGRWGETQYF
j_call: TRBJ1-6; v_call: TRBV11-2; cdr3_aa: CASSLLLGQGALPPLHF
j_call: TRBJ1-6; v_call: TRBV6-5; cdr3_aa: CASNPGGAYNSPLHF
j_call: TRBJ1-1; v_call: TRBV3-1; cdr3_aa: CASSHDPGWGTTEAFF
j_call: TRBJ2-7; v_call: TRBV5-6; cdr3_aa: CASRHWGTPYEQYF
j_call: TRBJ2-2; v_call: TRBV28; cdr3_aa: CASSFTLAGGTGELFF
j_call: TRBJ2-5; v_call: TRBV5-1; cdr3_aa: CASSLAGDRVETQYF
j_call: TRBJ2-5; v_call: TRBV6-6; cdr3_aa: CASRKGGETQYF
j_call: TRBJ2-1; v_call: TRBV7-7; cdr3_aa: CASSLGSGATYNEQFF
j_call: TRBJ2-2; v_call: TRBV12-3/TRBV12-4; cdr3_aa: CASSLSSTGELFF
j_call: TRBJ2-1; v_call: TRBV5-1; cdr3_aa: CASSLAIAGGLYNEQFF
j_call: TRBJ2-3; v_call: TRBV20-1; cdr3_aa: CSASTSGAGTDTQYF
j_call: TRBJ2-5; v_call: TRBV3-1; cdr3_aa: CASSQVGGARETQYF
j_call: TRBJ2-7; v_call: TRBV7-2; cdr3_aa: CASSLVGLAPYEQYF
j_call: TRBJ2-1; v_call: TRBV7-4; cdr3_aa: CASSFTGTWGNEQFF
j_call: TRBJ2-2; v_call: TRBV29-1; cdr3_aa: CSVAIGTTNTGELFF
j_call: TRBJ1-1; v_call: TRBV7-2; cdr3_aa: CASNNRDRGGNTEAFF
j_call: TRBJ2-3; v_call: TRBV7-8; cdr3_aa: CASSPWSQDTQYF
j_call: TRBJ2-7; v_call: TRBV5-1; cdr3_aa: CASSLAVSGSGVEQYF
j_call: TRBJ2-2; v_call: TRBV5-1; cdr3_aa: CASGLRGGTNTGELFF
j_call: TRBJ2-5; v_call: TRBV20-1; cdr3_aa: CSARRSGRATETQYF
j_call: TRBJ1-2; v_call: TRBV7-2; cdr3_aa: CASSYRDYGYTF
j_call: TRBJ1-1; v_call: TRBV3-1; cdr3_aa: CASSHGDRDGTEAFF
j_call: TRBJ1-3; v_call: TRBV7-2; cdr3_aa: CASSLARDGTIYF
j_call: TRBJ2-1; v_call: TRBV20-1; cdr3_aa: CSAREGQGSSYNEQFF
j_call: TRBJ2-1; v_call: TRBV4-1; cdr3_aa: CASSQEGQANEQFF
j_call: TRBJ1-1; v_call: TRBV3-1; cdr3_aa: CASSQWEAEAFF
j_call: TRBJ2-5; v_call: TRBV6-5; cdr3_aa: CASRGTGLAGGTQYF
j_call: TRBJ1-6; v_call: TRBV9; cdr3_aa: CASSAISGGDSPLRF
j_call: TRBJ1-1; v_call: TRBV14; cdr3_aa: CASSQRRNTEVFF
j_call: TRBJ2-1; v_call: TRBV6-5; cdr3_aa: CASSYARTGVSYNEQFF
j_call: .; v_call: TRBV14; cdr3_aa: CASSQDKNIGLYNEQFF
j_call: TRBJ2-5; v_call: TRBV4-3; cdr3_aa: CASSQDLGGETQYF
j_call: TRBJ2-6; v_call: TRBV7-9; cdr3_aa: CASSPTEDYVLTF
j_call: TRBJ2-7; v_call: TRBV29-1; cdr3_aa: CSGGQGHGEQYF